The rows below give T cell receptor beta chains drawn from one sample of a study of T cell repertoires in cytomegalovirus infection. TCRdb itself ran the reads through MiXCR, one entry per CDR3 protein. The sample includes approximately 100,000 distinct CDR3 sequences, less than 55% of them seen just once. These TCRs are of unknown antigen specificity. This material consisted of CD8+ T cells from cultured PBMCs, taken from culture after CMV antigen stimulation. The receptors originated from a human donor in good health (CMV status not recorded). Some clones in this sample may be carry-over from other donors' samples. The CDR3 runs from the conserved cysteine through the conserved F or W. The D gene is left open where the match is weak.

J gene: TRBJ2-5
D gene: .
V gene: TRBV27
CDR3 protein: CASSPLRQLQETQYF

J gene: TRBJ1-2
D gene: TRBD1
V gene: TRBV19
CDR3 protein: CASTTGSYGYTF

J gene: TRBJ2-7
D gene: .
V gene: TRBV2
CDR3 protein: CASRGSRDEQYF

J gene: TRBJ2-3
D gene: .
V gene: TRBV12-5
CDR3 protein: CASGFRGDTQYF

J gene: TRBJ2-1
D gene: .
V gene: TRBV7-3
CDR3 protein: CASSPGAGANYNEQFF

J gene: TRBJ1-1
D gene: TRBD1
V gene: TRBV7-8
CDR3 protein: CATRTGGNTEAFF

J gene: TRBJ2-1
D gene: TRBD1
V gene: TRBV19
CDR3 protein: CASSIGQGTYNEQFF

J gene: TRBJ2-7
D gene: TRBD2
V gene: TRBV27
CDR3 protein: CASSWASGAYEQYF

J gene: TRBJ2-4
D gene: TRBD2
V gene: TRBV27
CDR3 protein: CASSFTGGVLLTKNIQYF

J gene: TRBJ2-2
D gene: .
V gene: TRBV12-3/TRBV12-4
CDR3 protein: CASRPLGNTGELFF

J gene: TRBJ1-2
D gene: TRBD1
V gene: TRBV5-4
CDR3 protein: CASRGQGFPLWYGYTF

J gene: TRBJ2-3
D gene: .
V gene: TRBV6-5
CDR3 protein: CASSYNGGRPSTDTQYF

J gene: TRBJ2-1
D gene: .
V gene: TRBV7-3
CDR3 protein: CASLGDNEQFF

J gene: TRBJ2-1
D gene: TRBD2
V gene: TRBV7-2
CDR3 protein: CASNRGESSYNEQFF

J gene: TRBJ2-7
D gene: .
V gene: TRBV12-3/TRBV12-4
CDR3 protein: CASKLGGSEQYF

J gene: TRBJ2-7
D gene: .
V gene: TRBV7-8
CDR3 protein: CASSLGGPSSYEQYF

J gene: TRBJ1-2
D gene: TRBD1
V gene: TRBV7-2
CDR3 protein: CASSLRQGGGYGYTF

J gene: TRBJ1-4
D gene: .
V gene: TRBV4-1
CDR3 protein: CASSLRGGPNEKLFF

J gene: TRBJ2-3
D gene: .
V gene: TRBV6-1
CDR3 protein: CASSYPRWRGTDTQYF

J gene: TRBJ2-1
D gene: .
V gene: TRBV10-3
CDR3 protein: CAISERGTTLYNEQFF

J gene: TRBJ2-3
D gene: .
V gene: TRBV12-3/TRBV12-4
CDR3 protein: CASSRTGNTDTQYF

J gene: TRBJ2-1
D gene: .
V gene: TRBV28
CDR3 protein: CASSYARGAVVSYNEQFF

J gene: TRBJ2-7
D gene: .
V gene: TRBV29-1
CDR3 protein: CSVGSGTPSYEQYF

J gene: TRBJ1-6
D gene: .
V gene: TRBV27
CDR3 protein: CASSLSSRSPLHF

J gene: TRBJ1-6
D gene: .
V gene: TRBV27
CDR3 protein: CASSYTAGALHF

J gene: TRBJ2-7
D gene: .
V gene: TRBV28
CDR3 protein: CASSSPRRAYSYEQYF

J gene: TRBJ2-5
D gene: TRBD2
V gene: TRBV28
CDR3 protein: CASNGLAGLYQETQYF

J gene: TRBJ1-1
D gene: .
V gene: TRBV20-1
CDR3 protein: CSATDTENTEAFF

J gene: TRBJ2-3
D gene: TRBD2
V gene: TRBV19
CDR3 protein: CASRGGGTDTQYF

J gene: TRBJ2-1
D gene: .
V gene: TRBV6-1
CDR3 protein: CASSEFLTYNEQFF

J gene: TRBJ1-3
D gene: .
V gene: TRBV19
CDR3 protein: CASSINGNTIYF

J gene: TRBJ1-1
D gene: .
V gene: TRBV7-9
CDR3 protein: CASSLAGFEAFF

J gene: TRBJ1-1
D gene: .
V gene: TRBV12-3/TRBV12-4
CDR3 protein: CASSQGHMGAEAFF

J gene: TRBJ2-7
D gene: .
V gene: TRBV7-6
CDR3 protein: CASSHTREGSYEQYF

J gene: TRBJ1-2
D gene: TRBD1
V gene: TRBV7-2
CDR3 protein: CASSYLRTGGDYGYTF